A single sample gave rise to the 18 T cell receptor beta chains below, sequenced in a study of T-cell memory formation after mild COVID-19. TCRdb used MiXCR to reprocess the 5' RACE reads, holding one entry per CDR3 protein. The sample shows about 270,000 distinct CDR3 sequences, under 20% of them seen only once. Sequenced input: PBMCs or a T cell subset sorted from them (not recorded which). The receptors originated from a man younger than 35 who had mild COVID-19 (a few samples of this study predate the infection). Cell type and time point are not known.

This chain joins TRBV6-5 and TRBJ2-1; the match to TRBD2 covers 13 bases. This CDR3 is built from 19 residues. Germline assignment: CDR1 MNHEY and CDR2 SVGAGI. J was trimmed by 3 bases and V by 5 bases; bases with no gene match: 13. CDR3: CASSRSGTSGNLRYNEQFF. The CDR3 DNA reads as TGTGCCAGCAGTAGATCCGGGACTAGCGGGAATTTGCGCTACAATGAGCAGTTCTTC.

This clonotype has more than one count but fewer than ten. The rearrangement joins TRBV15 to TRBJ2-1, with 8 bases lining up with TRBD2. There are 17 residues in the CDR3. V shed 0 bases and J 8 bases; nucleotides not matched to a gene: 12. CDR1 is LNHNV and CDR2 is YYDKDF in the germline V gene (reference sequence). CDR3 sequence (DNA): TGTGCCACCAGCAGAGACGGGGGGGCCAGTAAGTTCGATGAGCAGTTCTTC. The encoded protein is CATSRDGGASKFDEQFF.

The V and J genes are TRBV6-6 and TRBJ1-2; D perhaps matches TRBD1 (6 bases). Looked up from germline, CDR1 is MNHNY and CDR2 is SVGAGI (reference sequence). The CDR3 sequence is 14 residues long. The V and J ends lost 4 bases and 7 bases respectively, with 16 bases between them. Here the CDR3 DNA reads TGTGCCAGCAGTTCCCCGGGGGGGGCTGGTGGCTACACCTTC. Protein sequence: CASSSPGGAGGYTF.

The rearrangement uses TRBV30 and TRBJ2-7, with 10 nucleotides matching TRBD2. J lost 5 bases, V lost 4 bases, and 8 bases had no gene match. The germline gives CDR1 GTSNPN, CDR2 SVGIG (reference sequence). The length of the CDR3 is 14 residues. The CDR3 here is CAWTLAGVLNEQYF. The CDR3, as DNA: TGTGCCTGGACCCTAGCGGGAGTTCTGAACGAGCAGTACTTC. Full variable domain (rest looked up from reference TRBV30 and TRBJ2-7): SQTIHQWPATLVQPVGSPLSLECTVEGTSNPNLYWYRQAAGRGLQLLFYSVGIGQISSEVPQNLSASRPQDRQFILSSKKLLLSDSGFYLCAWTLAGVLNEQYFGPGTRLTVT.

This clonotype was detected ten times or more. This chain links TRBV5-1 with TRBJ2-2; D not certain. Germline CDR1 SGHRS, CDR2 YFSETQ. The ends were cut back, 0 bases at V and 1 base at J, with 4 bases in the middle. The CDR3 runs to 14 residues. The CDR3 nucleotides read TGCGCCAGCAGCTTGGGGGGGAACACCGGGGAGCTGTTTTTT. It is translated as CASSLGGNTGELFF. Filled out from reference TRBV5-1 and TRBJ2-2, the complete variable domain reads KAGVTQTPRYLIKTRGQQVTLSCSPISGHRSVSWYQQTPGQGLQFLFEYFSETQRNKGNFPGRFSGRQFSNSRSEMNVSTLELGDSALYLCASSLGGNTGELFFGEGSRLTVL.

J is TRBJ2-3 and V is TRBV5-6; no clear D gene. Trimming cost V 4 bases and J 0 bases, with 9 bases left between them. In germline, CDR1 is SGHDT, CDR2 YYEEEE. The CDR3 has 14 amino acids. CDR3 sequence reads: CASSLWGSTDTQYF. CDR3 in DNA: TGTGCCAGCAGCCTATGGGGTAGCACAGATACGCAGTATTTT.

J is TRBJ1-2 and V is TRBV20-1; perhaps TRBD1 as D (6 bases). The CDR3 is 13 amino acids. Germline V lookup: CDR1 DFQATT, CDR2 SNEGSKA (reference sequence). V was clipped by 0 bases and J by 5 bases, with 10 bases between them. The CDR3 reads CSARDRRGYGYTF. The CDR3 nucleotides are TGCAGTGCTAGAGATCGCAGGGGATATGGCTACACCTTC.

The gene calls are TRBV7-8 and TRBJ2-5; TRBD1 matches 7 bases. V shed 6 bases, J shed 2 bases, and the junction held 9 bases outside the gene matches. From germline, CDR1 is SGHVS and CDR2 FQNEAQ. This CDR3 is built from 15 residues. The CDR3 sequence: CASRSSGTVQETQYF. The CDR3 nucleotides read TGTGCCAGCAGGTCCTCCGGGACAGTACAAGAGACCCAGTACTTC.

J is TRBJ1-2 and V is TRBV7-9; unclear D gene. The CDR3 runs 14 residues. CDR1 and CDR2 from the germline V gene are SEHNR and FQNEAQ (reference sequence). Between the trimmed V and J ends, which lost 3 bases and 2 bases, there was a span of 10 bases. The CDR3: CASSFSSGNYGYTF. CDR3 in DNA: TGTGCCAGCAGCTTTTCAAGCGGGAACTATGGCTACACCTTC.

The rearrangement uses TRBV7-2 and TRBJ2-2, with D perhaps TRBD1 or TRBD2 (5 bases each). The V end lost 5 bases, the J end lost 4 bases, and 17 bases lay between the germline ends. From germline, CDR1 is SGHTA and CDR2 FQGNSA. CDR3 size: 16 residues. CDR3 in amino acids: CASSPRWGSGTGELFF. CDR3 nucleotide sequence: TGTGCCAGCAGCCCTCGGTGGGGGTCGGGCACCGGGGAGCTGTTTTTT.

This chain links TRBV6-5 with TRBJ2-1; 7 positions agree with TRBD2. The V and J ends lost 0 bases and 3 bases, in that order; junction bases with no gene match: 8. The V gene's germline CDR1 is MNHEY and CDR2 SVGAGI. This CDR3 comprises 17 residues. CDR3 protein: CASSYSLNGGFYNEQFF. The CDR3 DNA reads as TGTGCCAGCAGTTACTCGCTCAACGGGGGGTTCTACAATGAGCAGTTCTTC.

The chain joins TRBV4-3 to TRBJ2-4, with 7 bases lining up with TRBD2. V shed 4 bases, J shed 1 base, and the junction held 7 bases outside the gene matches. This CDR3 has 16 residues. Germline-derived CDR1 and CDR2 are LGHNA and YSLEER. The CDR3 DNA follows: TGCGCCAGCAGCCCCTTACTCGGGGGGGCCAAAAACATTCAGTACTTC. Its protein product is CASSPLLGGAKNIQYF.

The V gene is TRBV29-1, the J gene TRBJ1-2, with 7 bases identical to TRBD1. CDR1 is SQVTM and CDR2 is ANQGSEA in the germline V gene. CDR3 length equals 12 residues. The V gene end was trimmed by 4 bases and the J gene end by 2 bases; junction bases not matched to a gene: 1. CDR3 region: CSVVRGNYGYTF. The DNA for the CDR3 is TGCAGCGTTGTCAGGGGGAACTATGGCTACACCTTC.

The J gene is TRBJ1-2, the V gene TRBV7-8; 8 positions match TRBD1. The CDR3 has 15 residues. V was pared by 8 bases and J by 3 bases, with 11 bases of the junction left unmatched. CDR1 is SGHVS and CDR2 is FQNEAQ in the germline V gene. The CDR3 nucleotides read TGTGCCAGCGGCTCGCGACAGGGGTTTCACTATGGCTACACCTTC. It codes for CASGSRQGFHYGYTF.

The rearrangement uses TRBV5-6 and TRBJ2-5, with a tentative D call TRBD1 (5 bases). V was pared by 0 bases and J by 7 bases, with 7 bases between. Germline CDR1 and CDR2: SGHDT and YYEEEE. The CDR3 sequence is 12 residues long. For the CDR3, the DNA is TGTGCCAGCAGCTTGGAGGGGCGGACCCAGTACTTC. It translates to CASSLEGRTQYF.

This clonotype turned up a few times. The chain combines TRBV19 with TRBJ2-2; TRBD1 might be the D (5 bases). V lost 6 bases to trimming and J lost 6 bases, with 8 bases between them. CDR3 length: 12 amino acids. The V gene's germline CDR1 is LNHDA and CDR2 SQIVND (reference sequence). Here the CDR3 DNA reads TGTGCCAGTAGGCAACAGGCCGGGGAGCTGTTTTTT. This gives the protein CASRQQAGELFF.

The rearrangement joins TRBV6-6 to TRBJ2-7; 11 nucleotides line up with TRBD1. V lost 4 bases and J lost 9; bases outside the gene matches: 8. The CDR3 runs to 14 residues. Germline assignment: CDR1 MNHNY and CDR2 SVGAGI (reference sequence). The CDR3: CASSLPGTGGAQYF. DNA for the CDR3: TGTGCCAGCAGTTTACCGGGGACAGGGGGTGCGCAGTACTTC.

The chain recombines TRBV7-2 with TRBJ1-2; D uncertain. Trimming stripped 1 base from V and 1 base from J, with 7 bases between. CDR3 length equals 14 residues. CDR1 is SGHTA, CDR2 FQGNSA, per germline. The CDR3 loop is CASSLESVNYGYTF. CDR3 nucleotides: TGTGCCAGCAGCTTAGAGTCAGTTAACTATGGCTACACCTTC. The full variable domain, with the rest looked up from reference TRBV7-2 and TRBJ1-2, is GAGVSQSPSNKVTEKGKDVELRCDPISGHTALYWYRQSLGQGLEFLIYFQGNSAPDKSGLPSDRFSAERTGGSVSTLTIQRTQQEDSAVYLCASSLESVNYGYTFGSGTRLTVV.